This TCR beta chain was sequenced during a study of OX40 agonist ivuxolimab in advanced cancers. Study details: The group had a mean age of around 60 years, ranged from about 20 to 79, and was roughly 80% male.

Between the trimmed V and J ends, which lost 6 bases and 3 bases, there was a span of 11 bases. The CDR3 extends over 14 amino acids. The germline V gene has CDR1 LNHDA and CDR2 SQIVND (reference sequence). The method was immunoSEQ multiplex PCR; TCRdb's version includes in-frame clones alone and lacks a portion of them. The table includes about 79,000 clones, about 85% detected once. On cycle 4 day 1 and cycle 7 day 1, as well as at baseline, blood was sampled. Study outcomes and limitations: With doses of 0.1 to 3.0 mg/kg, CD4+ and CD8+ blood T cells had undergone clonal expansion by week 6.

The sample holds one count of this clone. The antigen remains undetermined. The receptor was derived from an adult with an advanced solid tumor such as melanoma, head and neck, liver or kidney cancer. The source was CD4+ or CD8+ T cells sorted from blood, collected in a trial of the OX40 agonist ivuxolimab. The rearrangement links TRBV19 to TRBJ2-2, with a possible D match to TRBD2 (5 bases). The CDR3 DNA is TGTGCCAGTAGGCCGGGATCCTACACCGGGGAGCTGTTTTTT. Residues: CASRPGSYTGELFF.